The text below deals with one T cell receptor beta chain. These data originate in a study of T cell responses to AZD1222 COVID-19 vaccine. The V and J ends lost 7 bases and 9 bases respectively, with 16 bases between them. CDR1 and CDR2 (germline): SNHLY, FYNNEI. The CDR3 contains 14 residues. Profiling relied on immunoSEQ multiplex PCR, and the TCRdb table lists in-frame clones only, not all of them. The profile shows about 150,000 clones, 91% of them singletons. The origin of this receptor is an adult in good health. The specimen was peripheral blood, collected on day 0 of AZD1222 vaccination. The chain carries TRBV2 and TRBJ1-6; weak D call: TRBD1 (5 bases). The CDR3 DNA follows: TGTGCCAGCAATAACCGGGACCCGAGTTCACCCCTCCACTTT. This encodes CASNNRDPSSPLHF. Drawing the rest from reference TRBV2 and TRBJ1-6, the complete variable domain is EPEVTQTPSHQVTQMGQEVILRCVPISNHLYFYWYRQILGQKVEFLVSFYNNEISEKSEIFDDQFSVERPDGSNFTLKIRSTKLEDSAMYFCASNNRDPSSPLHFGNGTRLTVT.